A single sample gave rise to the 31 T cell receptor beta chains below, sequenced in a study of T cell responses to AZD1222 COVID-19 vaccine. The repertoire was sequenced with immunoSEQ multiplex PCR; TCRdb's copy has only in-frame clones and lacks some. The sample consists of 70,000 to 85,000 clones, 83% of them appearing once. Sequenced material: peripheral blood, taken 28 days after the second AZD1222 dose. These receptors came from an adult who received the AZD1222 COVID-19 vaccine.

The CDR3 sequence is CASSSEQGNYGYTF. In DNA, the CDR3 is TGTGCCAGCTCATCCGAACAGGGGAACTATGGCTACACCTTC. The chain combines TRBV18 with TRBJ1-2, with TRBD1 matching 7 bases. Germline CDR1 KGHSH, CDR2 LQKENI. The J segment lost 2 bases and the V segment lost 5 bases, leaving 5 bases of the junction unmatched. The CDR3 extends over 14 amino acids.

This CDR3 is CASSIAGTGTISEQYF. The CDR3 nucleotides read TGTGCCAGTAGTATAGCCGGAACCGGGACTATAAGCGAGCAGTACTTC. This chain connects TRBV19 to TRBJ2-7; 7 bases fit TRBD2. Germline trimming cut 1 base from V and 6 bases from J; bases unmatched to any gene: 12. There are 16 residues in the CDR3. Germline CDR1 reads LNHDA; CDR2 reads SQIVND (reference sequence).

The chain is built from TRBV6-6 and TRBJ2-7; no clear D. Germline CDR1 and CDR2: MNHNY and SVGAGI (reference sequence). The CDR3 loop spans 13 amino acids. V was shortened by 1 base and J by 6 bases, with 10 bases between the two germline ends. CDR3 sequence: CASSYWGGSEQYF. The CDR3 nucleotides are TGTGCCAGCAGTTACTGGGGTGGGTCCGAGCAGTACTTC.

The rearrangement links TRBV19 to TRBJ1-5; TRBD1 aligns across 11 bases. V lost 10 bases, J lost 2 bases, and 13 bases stayed unmatched. The CDR3 runs to 17 residues. The V gene's germline CDR1 is LNHDA and CDR2 SQIVND (reference sequence). The CDR3 nucleotides read TGTGCCACAAGGACAGGGGGCGTTCTGTGGGGCAATCAGCCCCAGCATTTT. Amino acid sequence: CATRTGGVLWGNQPQHF.

Only one count was recorded for this clone. V and J are TRBV28 and TRBJ1-5; TRBD1 aligns across 7 bases. The V segment lost 3 bases and the J segment 6 bases; nucleotides outside the gene matches: 8. CDR3 size: 15 residues. In germline, CDR1 is MDHEN, CDR2 SYDVKM. CDR3 residues: CASSLGTGVSQPQHF. DNA of the CDR3: TGTGCCAGCAGTTTGGGTACAGGGGTGAGTCAGCCCCAGCATTTT.

The chain has TRBV27 and TRBJ1-2, with D possibly matching TRBD1 (6 bases). The V end was cut by 0 bases, the J end by 3 bases, with 23 bases between. CDR3 size: 19 residues. Germline V gives CDR1 MNHEY, CDR2 SMNVEV (reference sequence). This chain's CDR3 is CASSLSGGGPQGAYYGYTF. The CDR3 DNA reads as TGTGCCAGCAGTTTATCGGGGGGCGGACCCCAAGGGGCATACTATGGCTACACCTTC.

The J gene is TRBJ2-4, the V gene TRBV19; tentatively, D is TRBD1 (5 bases). Germline V lookup: CDR1 LNHDA, CDR2 SQIVND (reference sequence). The CDR3 runs to 16 residues. V was pared by 9 bases and J by 5 bases, with 23 bases between. The CDR3 nucleotides read TGTGCCAGCACCCACCCTACGACCGGCAGGGAAAACATTCAGTACTTC. Amino acid sequence: CASTHPTTGRENIQYF.

This clone was observed once. This rearrangement joins TRBV6-2 or TRBV6-3 to TRBJ2-1; 10 bases are a match to TRBD2. The CDR3 has 17 residues. With V trimmed by 2 bases and J by 10 bases, 14 bases remained unmatched. Germline V CDR1 and CDR2: MNHEY, SVGEGT. CDR3 amino acids: CASSYGGLAGAGREQFF. The CDR3 nucleotides read TGTGCCAGCAGTTACGGTGGGCTAGCGGGGGCGGGACGGGAGCAGTTCTTC.

The rearrangement uses TRBV30 and TRBJ1-5, with D possibly TRBD1 on 5 matching bases. The CDR3 sequence is 14 residues long. V gave up 0 bases and J gave up 6 bases, with 12 bases separating them. Germline CDR1 and CDR2: GTSNPN and SVGIG (reference sequence). CDR3 in amino acids: CAWSVGLGGQPQHF. In DNA form, the CDR3 reads TGTGCCTGGAGTGTAGGTTTGGGGGGTCAGCCCCAGCATTTT.

The chain links TRBV27 to TRBJ2-3; 10 positions agree with TRBD2. The CDR3 extends over 15 amino acids. From germline, CDR1 is MNHEY and CDR2 SMNVEV (reference sequence). With 2 bases clipped from V and 4 bases from J, the junction kept 3 bases outside the gene matches. This CDR3 reads CASSLLAGDADTQYF. The CDR3 nucleotides read TGTGCCAGCAGTTTACTAGCGGGAGATGCAGATACGCAGTATTTT.

This rearrangement joins TRBV5-1 to TRBJ2-1; D is tentatively TRBD1 or TRBD2 (6 bases each). V lost 2 bases to trimming and J lost 9 bases, with 18 bases between them. CDR3 length: 15 amino acids. In germline, CDR1 is SGHRS, CDR2 YFSETQ. CDR3 protein: CASSLGGGGNSEQFF. The CDR3 region has the DNA TGCGCCAGCAGCTTAGGCGGAGGGGGAAATAGTGAGCAGTTCTTC.

This clone occurred a few times. The rearrangement joins TRBV7-9 to TRBJ1-2; D is ambiguous. Germline CDR1 SEHNR, CDR2 FQNEAQ (reference sequence). Trimming removed 2 bases from V and 1 base from J, with 17 bases in between. This CDR3 spans 17 amino acids. CDR3 DNA sequence: TGTGCCAGCAGCTTACTATCGGGGAGATTCTTTAACTATGGCTACACCTTC. This codes for CASSLLSGRFFNYGYTF.

The V call is TRBV27, the J call TRBJ2-5; TRBD2 agrees at 10 bases. Losses at the gene ends were 4 bases for V and 4 bases for J; bases not matched to a gene: 12. The CDR3 loop spans 17 amino acids. Germline V gene data show CDR1 as MNHEY and CDR2 as SMNVEV (reference sequence). This CDR3 reads CASSSSPPLAGAETQYF. CDR3 nucleotides: TGTGCCAGCAGTTCCTCCCCCCCGCTAGCGGGAGCAGAGACCCAGTACTTC.

J is TRBJ2-6 and V is TRBV27; 7 bases line up with TRBD1. The CDR3 contains 18 residues. From germline, CDR1 is MNHEY and CDR2 SMNVEV (reference sequence). Trimming cost V 5 bases and J 0 bases; bases outside gene matches: 10. The CDR3 is CASSVEGATLSGANVLTF. CDR3 coding DNA: TGTGCCAGCAGTGTAGAGGGGGCGACCCTCTCTGGGGCCAACGTCCTGACTTTC.

The chain joins TRBV20-1 to TRBJ1-1, with 8 bases lining up with TRBD1. The CDR3 runs to 11 residues. Losses at the gene ends were 4 bases for V and 9 bases for J; bases not matched to a gene: 4. From germline, CDR1 is DFQATT and CDR2 SNEGSKA (reference sequence). CDR3 in DNA: TGCAGTGCTACGACAGGGGCGAAAGCTTTCTTT. Encoded protein: CSATTGAKAFF.

This sequence joins TRBV11-2 and TRBJ2-5; D call uncertain. Germline CDR1 is SGHAT and CDR2 is FQNNGV. The germline V and J ends were trimmed by 2 bases and 1 base, with 11 bases remaining between them. This CDR3 has 15 residues. In DNA, the CDR3 is TGTGCCAGCAGCTTAAATCAACCGTCCCAAGAGACCCAGTACTTC. It is translated as CASSLNQPSQETQYF.

The chain carries TRBV20-1 and TRBJ2-1; D unclear. The V end was cut by 1 base, the J end by 8 bases, with 6 bases between. The CDR3 length is 11 residues. CDR1 and CDR2 from the germline V gene are DFQATT and SNEGSKA (reference sequence). Here the CDR3 reads CSARVSHEQFF. The CDR3 DNA reads as TGCAGTGCTAGAGTTTCCCATGAGCAGTTCTTC.

J is TRBJ1-2 and V is TRBV7-9; a possible D gene is TRBD1 (5 bases). The germline gives CDR1 SEHNR, CDR2 FQNEAQ (reference sequence). Trimming stripped 5 bases from V and 4 bases from J, with 20 bases between. The length of the CDR3 is 16 residues. The CDR3 protein is CASSPVSPGRSYGYTF. Here the CDR3 DNA reads TGTGCCAGCAGCCCGGTTTCCCCGGGACGCAGCTATGGCTACACCTTC.

V is TRBV5-1 and J is TRBJ2-3, with 10 bases aligning to TRBD1. Germline CDR1 and CDR2: SGHRS and YFSETQ. After removal of 8 bases from V and 2 bases from J, the junction contained 17 bases not matched to a gene. This CDR3 contains 18 residues. The CDR3 spells CARTPGQGILINTDTQYF. The CDR3 coding sequence is TGCGCCAGAACACCGGGACAGGGGATTTTAATTAACACAGATACGCAGTATTTT.

This clone was detected many times. The V gene is TRBV18, the J gene TRBJ1-5, with D possibly TRBD1 on 5 matching bases. The ends were cut back, 3 bases at V and 6 bases at J, with 15 bases in the middle. CDR1 is KGHSH and CDR2 is LQKENI in the germline V gene. This CDR3 is built from 15 residues. The CDR3 coding sequence is TGTGCCAGCTCACCTACGGGGCAGCTTGGTCAGCCCCAGCATTTT. This sequence encodes CASSPTGQLGQPQHF.

The CDR3 sequence: CASSHPGVRSPLHF. The CDR3 nucleotides are TGCGCCAGCAGCCACCCGGGGGTACGTTCACCCCTCCACTTT. This chain uses TRBV4-3 with TRBJ1-6; possible D gene TRBD1, 5 bases. V was trimmed by 3 bases and J by 9 bases, leaving 12 bases between them. This CDR3 comprises 14 residues. CDR1 and CDR2 (germline): LGHNA, YSLEER.

V gene TRBV19 combines with J gene TRBJ1-2; D remains unclear. CDR1 is LNHDA and CDR2 is SQIVND in the germline V gene (reference sequence). The CDR3 loop spans 17 amino acids. V was trimmed by 4 bases and J by 0 bases, leaving 18 bases between them. The CDR3 region has the DNA TGTGCCAGTAGTACCCCCTACGTTGGGTCACCTAACTATGGCTACACCTTC. Translation gives CASSTPYVGSPNYGYTF.

This sequence joins TRBV5-4 and TRBJ1-2; the match to TRBD1 covers 9 bases. This CDR3 has 15 residues. Germline CDR1 reads SGHNT; CDR2 reads YYREEE (reference sequence). After removal of 4 bases from V and 2 bases from J, the junction contained 6 bases not matched to a gene. This chain's CDR3 is CASSREGQGNYGYTF. The CDR3, as DNA: TGTGCCAGCAGCAGGGAGGGACAGGGAAACTATGGCTACACCTTC.

In this sample, this clone turned up a few times. The rearrangement joins TRBV4-1 to TRBJ2-1, with D tentatively TRBD1 or TRBD2 (5 bases each). CDR1 and CDR2 (germline): MGHRA, YSYEKL. Between the trimmed V and J ends, which lost 0 bases and 9 bases, there was a span of 21 bases. This CDR3 contains 17 residues. The CDR3 is CASSQDRGQGEAGEQFF. The CDR3, as DNA: TGCGCCAGCAGCCAAGATCGGGGTCAGGGAGAGGCGGGTGAGCAGTTCTTC.

J is TRBJ1-4 and V is TRBV15; tentatively, D is TRBD1 (6 bases). CDR3 length: 15 residues. Trimming removed 0 bases from V and 7 bases from J, with 12 bases in between. The germline CDR1 and CDR2 sequences are LNHNV and YYDKDF (reference sequence). CDR3 amino acids: CATSRDDQGSEKLFF. The DNA of the CDR3 is TGTGCCACCAGCAGAGATGACCAGGGGTCTGAAAAACTGTTTTTT.

The CDR3 is CASSPRDVNNSPLHF. For the CDR3, the DNA is TGCGCCAGCAGTCCCCGGGACGTCAACAATTCACCCCTCCACTTT. The rearrangement links TRBV5-1 to TRBJ1-6, with D perhaps TRBD1 (5 bases). CDR1 and CDR2 from the germline V gene are SGHRS and YFSETQ. Trimming stripped 5 bases from V and 7 bases from J, with 16 bases between. There are 15 residues in the CDR3.

The chain uses TRBV6-8 and TRBJ2-7, with TRBD2 as a possible D gene (5 bases). Germline V gene sequence: CDR1 MNHGY, CDR2 SAAAGT. The CDR3 is made up of 15 amino acids. Deletions cut 6 bases from V and 0 bases from J, with 15 bases between. The CDR3 DNA sequence: TGTGCCAGCAGCGACCGATCTGGGAGCTCCTACGAGCAGTACTTC. This sequence encodes CASSDRSGSSYEQYF.

The chain combines TRBV28 with TRBJ2-5; D may be TRBD2 (5 bases). Trimming took off 8 bases at V and 4 bases at J, with 17 bases between the two ends. The germline V gene encodes CDR1 MDHEN and CDR2 SYDVKM. There are 14 residues in the CDR3. The CDR3 reads CASRGAGVRETQYF. DNA of the CDR3: TGTGCCAGCCGGGGAGCCGGAGTAAGAGAGACCCAGTACTTC.

The V call is TRBV6-5, the J call TRBJ1-2; D may be TRBD1 (5 bases). V was pared by 4 bases and J by 10 bases, with 19 bases between. CDR1 is MNHEY and CDR2 is SVGAGI in the germline V gene. The CDR3 has 14 residues. CDR3 in amino acids: CASSSDRDGYHYTF. The CDR3 DNA sequence: TGTGCCAGCAGTTCCGACCGGGACGGTTATCACTACACCTTC.

This chain connects TRBV19 to TRBJ2-1; D is undetermined. CDR3 length: 15 residues. Germline V lookup: CDR1 LNHDA, CDR2 SQIVND (reference sequence). The ends were cut back, 4 bases at V and 5 bases at J, with 15 bases in the middle. CDR3: CASSTHRAVNNEQFF. The CDR3, as DNA: TGTGCCAGTAGTACCCATAGGGCGGTCAACAATGAGCAGTTCTTC. The variable domain in full, with the rest retrieved from reference TRBV19 and TRBJ2-1, is DGGITQSPKYLFRKEGQNVTLSCEQNLNHDAMYWYRQDPGQGLRLIYYSQIVNDFQKGDIAEGYSVSREKKESFPLTVTSAQKNPTAFYLCASSTHRAVNNEQFFGPGTRLTVL.

V gene TRBV6-6 combines with J gene TRBJ1-5, with D unresolved. This CDR3 spans 15 amino acids. V was clipped by 2 bases and J by 0 bases, with 8 bases between them. The V gene's germline CDR1 is MNHNY and CDR2 SVGAGI (reference sequence). Here the CDR3 reads CASSYPGYSNQPQHF. CDR3 in DNA: TGTGCCAGCAGTTACCCCGGCTATAGCAATCAGCCCCAGCATTTT.